These 6 T cell receptor beta chains share one sample of origin, sequenced in a study of type 1 regulatory T cells. TCRdb reprocessed the reads with MiXCR, giving one entry per CDR3 protein. The sample gives 68,000 or so distinct CDR3 sequences, 49% of which show up once; approximately 2.3% is in the top ten. The antigens for these receptors are not known. The sample comprised cultured non-Tr1 T cells, either the whole culture or a sorted T cell fraction (not recorded which). The receptors shown here come from a human donor in good health.

The chain recombines TRBV12-3 or TRBV12-4 with TRBJ1-2, with D unclear. V was cut by 2 bases and J by 1 base, with 11 bases left in between. The CDR3 extends over 15 amino acids. The CDR3 loop is CASSLLRALNYGYTF. The CDR3 DNA is TGTGCCAGCAGTTTATTGAGAGCACTTAACTATGGCTACACCTTC.

This clonotype has more than one count but fewer than ten. The CDR3: CASSSAGAKETQYF. The CDR3 coding sequence is TGTGCCAGCAGCTCCGCGGGGGCAAAAGAGACCCAGTACTTC. The chain recombines TRBV5-4 with TRBJ2-5, with D tentatively TRBD2 (7 bases). The CDR3 has 14 residues. V shed 3 bases and J shed 3 bases, with 12 bases lying between them. Germline V gene lookup returns CDR1 SGHNT and CDR2 YYREEE (reference sequence).

This clonotype has only a few counts. This chain uses TRBV12-3 or TRBV12-4 with TRBJ1-3; possibly TRBD1 for D (5 bases). Trimming stripped 5 bases from V and 4 bases from J, with 18 bases between. CDR3 size: 16 residues. This CDR3 is CASSGLGGLGGNTIYF. The CDR3 DNA sequence: TGTGCCAGCAGTGGTCTCGGGGGGTTGGGCGGAAACACCATATATTTT.

The V call is TRBV20-1, the J call TRBJ2-1; D is perhaps TRBD1 (6 bases). V lost 6 bases and J 6 bases, leaving 18 bases between the germline ends. This CDR3 comprises 14 residues. Germline V gene lookup returns CDR1 DFQATT and CDR2 SNEGSKA (reference sequence). CDR3 DNA sequence: TGCAGTGCACTCACTGGGGGCCACGGCAATGAGCAGTTCTTC. It yields the protein CSALTGGHGNEQFF.

This clonotype was found a few times. V gene TRBV5-1 combines with J gene TRBJ2-1, with 7 bases aligning to TRBD2. Germline assignment: CDR1 SGHRS and CDR2 YFSETQ. The CDR3 loop spans 15 amino acids. J was trimmed by 9 bases and V by 5 bases; bases with no gene match: 14. The CDR3 DNA reads as TGCGCCAGCAGGTTCGGGGGGACCGGTAAGGGTGAGCAGTTCTTC. Amino acids: CASRFGGTGKGEQFF.

The chain combines TRBV7-2 with TRBJ2-1; 8 positions match TRBD2. Germline CDR1 SGHTA, CDR2 FQGNSA. J gave up 1 base and V 8 bases, and 7 bases lay outside the gene matches. This CDR3 is built from 15 residues. The CDR3 is CASGSSGASYNEQFF. CDR3 DNA sequence: TGTGCCAGCGGCAGTAGCGGGGCATCCTACAATGAGCAGTTCTTC.